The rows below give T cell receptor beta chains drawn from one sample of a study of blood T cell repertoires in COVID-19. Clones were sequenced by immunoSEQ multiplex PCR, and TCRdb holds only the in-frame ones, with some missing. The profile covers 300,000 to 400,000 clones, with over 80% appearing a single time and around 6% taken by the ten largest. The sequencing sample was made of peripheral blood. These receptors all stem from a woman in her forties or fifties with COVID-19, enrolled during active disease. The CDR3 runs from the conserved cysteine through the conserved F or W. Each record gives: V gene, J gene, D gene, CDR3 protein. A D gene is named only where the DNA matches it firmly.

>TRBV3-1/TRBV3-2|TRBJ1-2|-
CASSHGGRGGYTF
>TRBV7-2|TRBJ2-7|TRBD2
CASSPHGGGIINEQYF
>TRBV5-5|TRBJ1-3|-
CASSPDNLYSGNTIYF
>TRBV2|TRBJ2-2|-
CASKWGRNTGELFF
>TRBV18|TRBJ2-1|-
CASSLTSIYYNEQFF
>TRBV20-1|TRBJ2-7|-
CSAWEWAEQYF
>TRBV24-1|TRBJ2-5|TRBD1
CATSDPMTGGIETQYF
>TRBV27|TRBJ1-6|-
CASSLSTFSPLHF
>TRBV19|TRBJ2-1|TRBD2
CASPPSAGSSYNEQFF
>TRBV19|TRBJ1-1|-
CASRGSRTDTEAFF
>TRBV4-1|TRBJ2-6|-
CASTTGSGANVLTF
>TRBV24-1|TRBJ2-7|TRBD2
CATSDLPPVGGLAGAGVYEQYF
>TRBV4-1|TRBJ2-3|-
CASSPVGGAPLGTQYF
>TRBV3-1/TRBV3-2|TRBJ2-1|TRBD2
CASGGLAGGQEQFF
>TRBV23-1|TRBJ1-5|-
CASSQAREKEGNQPQHF
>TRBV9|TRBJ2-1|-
CASSPMEGLDYNEQFF
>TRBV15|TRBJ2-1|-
CATSRPIAARSNEQFF
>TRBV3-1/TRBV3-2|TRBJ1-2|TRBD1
CASSQGRTGRDYGYTF
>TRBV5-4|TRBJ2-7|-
CASSARDTSEQYF
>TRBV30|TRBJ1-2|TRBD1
CAWSGGTGNYGYTF
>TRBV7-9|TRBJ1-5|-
CASSLPNQPQHF
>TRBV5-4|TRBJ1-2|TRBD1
CASSPGKGAVYGYTF
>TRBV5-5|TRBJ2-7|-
CASSFGGAGAYEQYF
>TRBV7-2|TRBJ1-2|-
CASSTSGRGYTF
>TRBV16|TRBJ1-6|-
CASSQWRNSPLHF
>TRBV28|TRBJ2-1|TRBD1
CASSRDRYNEQFF
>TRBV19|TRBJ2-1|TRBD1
CASSDRGRRGDNEQFF
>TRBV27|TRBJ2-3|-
CASSLAQGDTQYF
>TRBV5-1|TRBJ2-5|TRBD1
CASRQGTQETQYF
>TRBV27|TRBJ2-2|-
CASSYNRETGELFF
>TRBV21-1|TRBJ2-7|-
CASSKGRGLAGDVVSNEQYF
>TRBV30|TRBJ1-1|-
CAWSRLSGPGNPEAFF
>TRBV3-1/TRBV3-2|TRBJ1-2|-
CASSRGQIGGYTF
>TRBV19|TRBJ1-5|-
CASRSRGNQPQHF
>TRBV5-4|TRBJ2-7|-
CASSAGKPGDYEQYF
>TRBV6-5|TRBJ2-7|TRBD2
CASTGRLAGLYEQYF
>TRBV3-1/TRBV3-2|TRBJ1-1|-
CASTPSGGRLWTEAFF
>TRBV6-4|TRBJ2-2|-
CASSDTLVTGELFF
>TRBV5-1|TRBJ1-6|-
CASSLIGDSPLHF
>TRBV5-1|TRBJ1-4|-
CASSFGVFNEKLFF
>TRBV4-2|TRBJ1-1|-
CASRFVLAPNTEAFF
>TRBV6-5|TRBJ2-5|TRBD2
CASSSGTSGVQETQYF
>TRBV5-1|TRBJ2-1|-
CASSLQGIYNEQFF
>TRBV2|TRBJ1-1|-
CASRQGRANTEAFF
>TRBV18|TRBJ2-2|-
CASSPLGTNTGELFF
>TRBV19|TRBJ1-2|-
CASSIQGGNGYTF
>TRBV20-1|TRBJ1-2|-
CSARPGNGYTF
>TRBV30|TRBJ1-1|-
CATPRSGTEAFF
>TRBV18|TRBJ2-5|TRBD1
CASSPQGAETQYF
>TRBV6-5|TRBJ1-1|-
CASSFRQNTEAFF
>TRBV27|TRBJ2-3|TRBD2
CASRGNLGLAGGSDTQYF
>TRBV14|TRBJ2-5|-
CASSQGFLGGSQETQYF
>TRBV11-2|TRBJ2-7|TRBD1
CASSYLPGQGVGEQYF
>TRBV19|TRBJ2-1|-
CASSFGGAIYEQFF
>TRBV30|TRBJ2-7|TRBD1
CACIEGGGYEQYF
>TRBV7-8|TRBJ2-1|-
CASSSKTLTGRNEQFF
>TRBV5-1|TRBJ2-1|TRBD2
CASRQGLAGVSEQFF
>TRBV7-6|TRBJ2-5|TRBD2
CASSTYLAGEETQYF
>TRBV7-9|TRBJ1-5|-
CASSLGDSSNQPQHF
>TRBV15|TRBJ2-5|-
CATSSRRLEAETQYF